One and the same sample provided the 31 T cell receptor beta chains below, sequenced in a study of blood T cell repertoires in COVID-19. Clones were sequenced by immunoSEQ multiplex PCR, and TCRdb holds only the in-frame ones, with some missing. The sample lists about 260,000 clones, 86% occurring once. The sample comprised PBMCs or T cells enriched from blood (not recorded which). These receptors were obtained from a woman aged 45 to 65 who had recovered from COVID-19.

This clone was recorded only once. The V call is TRBV27, the J call TRBJ2-2, with 9 bases aligning to TRBD1. The length of the CDR3 is 16 residues. Germline lookup yields CDR1 MNHEY and CDR2 SMNVEV (reference sequence). Unmatched junction bases numbered 4, after V lost 0 bases and J lost 5 bases. The CDR3 region has the DNA TGTGCCAGCAGTTTATCTGGGACAGGGAGGACCGGGGAGCTGTTTTTT. It encodes CASSLSGTGRTGELFF.

V is TRBV5-6 and J is TRBJ2-3; D unresolved. Germline CDR1 SGHDT, CDR2 YYEEEE. Trimming removed 0 bases at V and 2 bases at J, with 10 bases between. The length of the CDR3 is 15 residues. The CDR3 DNA reads as TGTGCCAGCAGCTTGGTCGTCCCTTCCACAGATACGCAGTATTTT. Translated: CASSLVVPSTDTQYF.

This clone has just a few counts. The chain carries TRBV19 and TRBJ2-1, with 10 positions matching TRBD2. The CDR3 contains 14 residues. Germline V gene data show CDR1 as LNHDA and CDR2 as SQIVND (reference sequence). Here the CDR3 reads CAAGGTRWDNEQFF. The CDR3 nucleotides are TGTGCAGCGGGAGGGACTAGGTGGGACAATGAGCAGTTCTTC. The complete variable domain, with remaining parts taken from reference TRBV19 and TRBJ2-1, reads DGGITQSPKYLFRKEGQNVTLSCEQNLNHDAMYWYRQDPGQGLRLIYYSQIVNDFQKGDIAEGYSVSREKKESFPLTVTSAQKNPTAFYLCAAGGTRWDNEQFFGPGTRLTVL.

The gene calls are TRBV4-1 and TRBJ2-5; 13 bases agree with TRBD2. The CDR3 covers 20 residues. The ends lost 0 bases at V and 5 bases at J; junction bases unmatched: 15. Germline CDR1 reads MGHRA; CDR2 reads YSYEKL. CDR3 sequence reads: CASSQDGLKLAGGRGETQYF. The CDR3 nucleotides are TGCGCCAGCAGCCAAGACGGCCTCAAACTAGCGGGAGGGAGGGGGGAGACCCAGTACTTC.

The rearrangement links TRBV7-6 to TRBJ2-7; maybe TRBD1 (6 bases). Germline CDR1 is SGHVS and CDR2 is FNYEAQ. V lost 2 bases and J lost 2, with 10 bases in between. There are 14 residues in the CDR3. The CDR3 protein is CASSLSRGPYEQYF. The CDR3 bases are TGTGCCAGCAGCTTAAGCAGGGGACCCTACGAGCAGTACTTC.

The chain is built from TRBV28 and TRBJ2-2; 12 nucleotides align to TRBD2. The CDR3 has 18 amino acids. J was trimmed by 3 bases and V by 6 bases; bases with no gene match: 11. Germline values: CDR1 MDHEN, CDR2 SYDVKM. CDR3 protein: CASRVSLAGGGYTGELFF. CDR3 in DNA: TGTGCCAGCAGGGTTTCACTAGCGGGAGGAGGGTACACCGGGGAGCTGTTTTTT.

V usage is TRBV7-9 and J usage is TRBJ1-2, with a possible D match to TRBD1 (6 bases). The V and J ends lost 5 bases and 12 bases respectively, with 16 bases between them. Germline V gene sequence: CDR1 SEHNR, CDR2 FQNEAQ (reference sequence). The length of the CDR3 is 12 residues. The CDR3 region has the DNA TGTGCCAGCAGCCAGAGGACAGTTAGCGACACCTTC. Its translation is CASSQRTVSDTF. The full variable domain, its missing parts supplied by reference TRBV7-9 and TRBJ1-2, is DTGVSQNPRHKITKRGQNVTFRCDPISEHNRLYWYRQTLGQGPEFLTYFQNEAQLEKSRLLSDRFSAERPKGSFSTLEIQRTEQGDSAMYLCASSQRTVSDTFGSGTRLTVV.

This clone was detected only once. This chain links TRBV4-2 with TRBJ2-1; tentative D call: TRBD2 (6 bases). Trimming pared 3 bases from V and 6 bases from J, leaving 18 bases between. The CDR3 has 16 amino acids. Germline V gene data show CDR1 as LGHNA and CDR2 as YNFKEQ. In nucleotides, the CDR3 is TGTGCCAGCAGCCATCCCTCGGCGGGAATAGGCAATGAGCAGTTCTTC. Protein sequence: CASSHPSAGIGNEQFF.

J is TRBJ1-2 and V is TRBV28, with a tentative D call TRBD1 (6 bases). Between the trimmed V and J ends, which lost 5 bases and 8 bases, there was a span of 18 bases. The CDR3 spans 14 residues. Per the germline V gene, CDR1 is MDHEN and CDR2 is SYDVKM. The CDR3 DNA is TGTGCCAGCAGTCCCGGGACACGGGGTGAAGGCTACACCTTC. This translates into CASSPGTRGEGYTF.

For this clone: An end of the junction does not agree with germline; a read error may underlie this. CDR3 loop: CASSEDRASGYTF. DNA for the CDR3: TGCGCCAGCAGCGAAGACAGGGCGAGTGGCTACACCTTC. The chain links TRBV4-3 to TRBJ1-2, with TRBD1 matching 7 bases. The CDR3 is 13 amino acids. Germline V gene sequence: CDR1 LGHNA, CDR2 YSLEER.

This rearrangement joins TRBV6-5 to TRBJ2-1; 7 bases map to TRBD1. This CDR3 is 12 amino acids long. V shed 6 bases and J 9 bases; nucleotides not matched to a gene: 5. Germline V lookup: CDR1 MNHEY, CDR2 SVGAGI. The CDR3 nucleotides are TGTGCCAGCAGACACAGGGGCGCTGAGCAGTTCTTC. Protein: CASRHRGAEQFF.

The J gene is TRBJ2-1, the V gene TRBV10-1; D gene ambiguous. The CDR3 length is 12 residues. Germline values: CDR1 WNHNN, CDR2 SYGVQD (reference sequence). The V end lost 2 bases, the J end lost 6 bases, and 5 bases lay between the germline ends. CDR3 in amino acids: CASSEIINEQFF. CDR3 nucleotides: TGCGCCAGCAGTGAGATAATCAATGAGCAGTTCTTC.

The gene calls are TRBV30 and TRBJ2-3; possible D gene TRBD1, 6 bases. The CDR3 runs 15 residues. The germline CDR1 and CDR2 sequences are GTSNPN and SVGIG (reference sequence). Trimming shortened V by 0 bases and J by 0 bases, and 10 bases separated the two germline ends. The CDR3 DNA sequence: TGTGCCTGGAGTGTAGGACAGTCAAGCACAGATACGCAGTATTTT. Translation gives CAWSVGQSSTDTQYF. Full variable domain (outside the CDR3, taken from reference TRBV30 and TRBJ2-3): SQTIHQWPATLVQPVGSPLSLECTVEGTSNPNLYWYRQAAGRGLQLLFYSVGIGQISSEVPQNLSASRPQDRQFILSSKKLLLSDSGFYLCAWSVGQSSTDTQYFGPGTRLTVL.

CDR3 in DNA: TGTGCCAGCCCCCGGGGAGGGGGCAATGAGCAGTTCTTC. Its translation: CASPRGGGNEQFF. The chain recombines TRBV7-9 with TRBJ2-1, with D perhaps TRBD2 (7 bases). Germline V gene lookup returns CDR1 SEHNR and CDR2 FQNEAQ (reference sequence). The V end was cut by 8 bases, the J end by 6 bases, with 14 bases between. The CDR3 sequence is 13 residues long.

For this clone: This same CDR3 is encoded by further DNA sequences in the sample. V is TRBV7-8 and J is TRBJ1-2, with D perhaps TRBD1 (6 bases). The CDR3 length is 14 residues. Germline V CDR1 and CDR2: SGHVS, FQNEAQ. With 0 bases removed from V and 4 bases from J, the gap between germline ends came to 9 bases. The CDR3 DNA sequence: TGTGCCAGCAGCTTAGCCGGGACAACCTATGGCTACACCTTC. Translation gives CASSLAGTTYGYTF.

The chain employs TRBV6-4 and TRBJ1-2, with 12 bases identical to TRBD1. The CDR3 is 16 amino acids. CDR1 is MRHNA and CDR2 is SNTAGT in the germline V gene. Unmatched junction bases numbered 10, after V lost 5 bases and J lost 6 bases. CDR3 loop: CASSSSGTGGWDGYTF. Here the CDR3 DNA reads TGTGCCAGCAGTTCTTCCGGGACAGGGGGCTGGGATGGCTACACCTTC.

The chain is built from TRBV18 and TRBJ1-2; D possibly corresponds to TRBD1 (5 bases). V was trimmed by 8 bases and J by 1 base, leaving 14 bases between them. The CDR3 loop spans 14 amino acids. Germline V gives CDR1 KGHSH, CDR2 LQKENI. The DNA of the CDR3 is TGTGCCAGCCGGCGGCAGGGCAATAACTATGGCTACACCTTC. This encodes CASRRQGNNYGYTF. The full variable domain, in which reference TRBV18 and TRBJ1-2 provide the parts outside the CDR3, is NAGVMQNPRHLVRRRGQEARLRCSPMKGHSHVYWYRQLPEEGLKFMVYLQKENIIDESGMPKERFSAEFPKEGPSILRIQQVVRGDSAAYFCASRRQGNNYGYTFGSGTRLTVV.

This chain uses TRBV5-1 with TRBJ2-2, with 7 bases identical to TRBD1. In germline, CDR1 is SGHRS, CDR2 YFSETQ. This CDR3 region has 18 residues. The V and J ends lost 4 bases and 1 base, in that order; junction bases with no gene match: 13. CDR3 DNA sequence: TGCGCCAGCAGCCAGACCGGGACAGCCCCGTTGAACACCGGGGAGCTGTTTTTT. It codes for CASSQTGTAPLNTGELFF.

The chain recombines TRBV21-1 with TRBJ2-1; the table names TRBD1, a call not compared with the DNA. TRBV21-1 counts as a pseudogene. CDR3 length: 19 residues. The CDR3 spells CASSARKRQGRWGTNEQFF. Here the CDR3 DNA reads TGTGCCAGCAGCGCGCGTAAAAGACAGGGCCGATGGGGTACCAATGAGCAGTTCTTC.

The rearrangement links TRBV7-8 to TRBJ1-5; 9 bases line up with TRBD1. The CDR3 is 18 residues long. Germline loops: CDR1 SGHVS, CDR2 FQNEAQ. Losses at the gene ends were 4 bases for V and 0 bases for J; bases not matched to a gene: 10. The CDR3 DNA sequence: TGTGCCAGCAGCTCGGGGGGACAGGGACGTTATAGCAATCAGCCCCAGCATTTT. This encodes CASSSGGQGRYSNQPQHF.

The chain couples TRBV7-2 to TRBJ2-4; 9 nucleotides align to TRBD1. Germline V gives CDR1 SGHTA, CDR2 FQGNSA. Unmatched junction bases numbered 7, after V lost 6 bases and J lost 1 base. The CDR3 loop spans 16 amino acids. The CDR3 DNA is TGTGCCAGCAGGGATTTCACAGGGGGCGCCAAAAACATTCAGTACTTC. Translated, it gives CASRDFTGGAKNIQYF.

The chain employs TRBV29-1 and TRBJ1-1; the D gene is possibly TRBD1 (5 bases). The CDR3 has 13 amino acids. V gave up 0 bases and J gave up 10 bases, with 15 bases separating them. Germline V gene lookup returns CDR1 SQVTM and CDR2 ANQGSEA. The CDR3 DNA reads TGCAGCGTTGAAGAGTCTAAGGGGATTGGAGCTTTCTTT. It encodes CSVEESKGIGAFF. Using reference TRBV29-1 and TRBJ1-1 for the parts outside the CDR3, the full variable domain is SAVISQKPSRDICQRGTSLTIQCQVDSQVTMMFWYRQQPGQSLTLIATANQGSEATYESGFVIDKFPISRPNLTFSTLTVSNMSPEDSSIYLCSVEESKGIGAFFGQGTRLTVV.

The chain links TRBV9 to TRBJ2-5; 7 bases map to TRBD2. Trimming removed 0 bases from V and 5 bases from J; junction bases left unmatched: 7. The CDR3 runs to 15 residues. In germline, CDR1 is SGDLS, CDR2 YYNGEE. CDR3 coding DNA: TGTGCCAGCAGCGTAGGGGCGACTAGCACGGAGACCCAGTACTTC. It translates to CASSVGATSTETQYF.

The chain recombines TRBV6-5 with TRBJ1-5; perhaps TRBD1 as D (6 bases). Germline CDR1 MNHEY, CDR2 SVGAGI. The CDR3 length is 13 residues. The V gene lost 7 bases and the J gene lost 7 bases, with 14 bases spanning the gap. CDR3 DNA sequence: TGTGCCAGCATGGCAGATACAGGGCAGCCCCAGCATTTT. Its translation is CASMADTGQPQHF.

This chain joins TRBV28 and TRBJ1-5; no firm D call. The CDR3 extends over 12 amino acids. Trimming left V 1 base short and J 5 bases short, with 3 bases between. Per the germline V gene, CDR1 is MDHEN and CDR2 is SYDVKM. CDR3 residues: CASSLSHQPQHF. The CDR3 DNA reads TGTGCCAGCAGTTTATCTCATCAGCCCCAGCATTTT.

The chain couples TRBV7-2 to TRBJ1-1; a possible D gene is TRBD1 (5 bases). Germline CDR1 is SGHTA and CDR2 is FQGNSA. Trimming left V 1 base short and J 0 bases short, with 12 bases between. The CDR3 extends over 16 amino acids. The CDR3 protein is CASSLVRGFMNTEAFF. CDR3 nucleotide sequence: TGTGCCAGCAGCTTAGTTAGGGGTTTCATGAACACTGAAGCTTTCTTT.

This rearrangement joins TRBV10-2 to TRBJ2-1, with 8 bases lining up with TRBD1. Unmatched junction bases numbered 13, after V lost 4 bases and J lost 5 bases. This CDR3 region has 17 residues. Germline CDR1 is WSHSY and CDR2 is SAAADI. Here the CDR3 DNA reads TGCGCCAGCAGTGCTCTAATTTCAGGGGGCGCCGACAATGAGCAGTTCTTC. Protein: CASSALISGGADNEQFF.

The chain couples TRBV28 to TRBJ2-3; TRBD2 matches at 12 bases. Germline loops: CDR1 MDHEN, CDR2 SYDVKM. The CDR3 runs 17 residues. Trimming cost V 3 bases and J 5 bases; bases outside gene matches: 9. The CDR3 sequence is CASSLGLAGGRGDTQYF. The CDR3 region has the DNA TGTGCCAGCAGTTTGGGTCTAGCGGGAGGGAGAGGAGATACGCAGTATTTT.

The chain has TRBV19 and TRBJ1-5; possible D gene TRBD1, 5 bases. Trimming cost V 3 bases and J 2 bases, with 11 bases left between them. The germline CDR1 and CDR2 sequences are LNHDA and SQIVND (reference sequence). The CDR3 covers 15 residues. The CDR3 loop reads CASSIGGAGNQPQHF. DNA of the CDR3: TGTGCCAGTAGTATCGGTGGGGCAGGCAATCAGCCCCAGCATTTT. Combining the CDR3 with reference TRBV19 and TRBJ1-5 gives the whole variable domain DGGITQSPKYLFRKEGQNVTLSCEQNLNHDAMYWYRQDPGQGLRLIYYSQIVNDFQKGDIAEGYSVSREKKESFPLTVTSAQKNPTAFYLCASSIGGAGNQPQHFGDGTRLSIL.

The DNA of the CDR3 is TGTGCCAGCAAAAGAGATACATCCCCTAGCTACGAGCAGTACTTC. Protein product: CASKRDTSPSYEQYF. J is TRBJ2-7 and V is TRBV6-5; no reliable D call. CDR1 and CDR2 from the germline V gene are MNHEY and SVGAGI. This CDR3 is 15 amino acids long. Trimming took 7 bases from V and 3 from J, leaving 19 bases between them.

The chain couples TRBV3-1 (or the pseudogene TRBV3-2) to TRBJ1-6; D is unresolved. Looked up from germline, CDR1 is LGHDT and CDR2 is YNNKEL (reference sequence). V was clipped by 6 bases and J by 10 bases, with 13 bases between them. The CDR3 consists of 13 residues. CDR3: CASSPGSRSPLHF. The CDR3, as DNA: TGTGCCAGCAGTCCGGGGTCGAGGTCACCCCTCCACTTT.